What follows describes a single TCR beta chain. Its binding antigen is unknown. No quality values exist for individual bases; no much larger clone is one base distant. This sample was included in a study of T cell responses to AZD1222 COVID-19 vaccine (dated by TCRdb to the early 2020s). For the wider study: Because spike-specific TCR depth and breadth did not differ between the two schedules, AZD1222 recipients who got a second dose at roughly 4 weeks were pooled with those who got a second dose at roughly 12 weeks. A total of approximately 240 trial participants underwent TCR sequencing, of whom some 210 received two doses of AZD1222 and approximately 25 received two doses of the MenACWY control vaccine. Trial participants were enrolled into age subgroups of 18-55, 56-69 and 70-plus years, which contained about 150, 27 and 61 TCR-sequenced participants, respectively.

Explained via the paper, the time point label denotes: baseline before first vaccination. The vaccinee samples were drawn from two UK trials, COV001 and COV002, one of which was a single-blind randomized controlled phase 2/3 trial testing AZD1222 (ChAdOx1 nCoV-19) in healthy adults. For TCRbeta chain sequencing, PBMC samples were collected from trial participants at day 0 and at day 28 after the second dose. Paper-wide results and their limitations: Most participants were white British and females outnumbered males, and the authors suggested that clonal diversity may have been underestimated. Only five or six AZD1222 recipients were SARS-CoV-2 seropositive at baseline, limiting conclusions about previously exposed vaccinees. Spike-specific TCR breadth and depth rose significantly after two AZD1222 doses compared with day 0 and with MenACWY recipients. The 56-69-year group was small, and its depth increase did not reach significance, likely because of low power. Vaccine-associated CD4 TCRs spanned the whole spike protein, with dominant responses in regions 160-218 and 743-854. Because no day 14 peak-response samples were available, the repertoires could be characterized only after the peak T cell response. Epitopes outside the regions mutated in the B.1.351 and B.1.1.7 variants were reportedly recognized by nearly half of the unique spike-specific TCRs.

CDR1 and CDR2 are read off the germline V gene as ENHRY and SYGVKD. Inclusive of the bounding cysteine and phenylalanine, the CDR3 is 15 residues long. The kept DNA is CDR3 alone, 45 bases in frame from the first base. V lost 4 bases and J lost 7 bases; the stretch between them is 20 bases long. The CDR3 regions of human TCRbeta chains were analyzed by immunosequencing. In the original analysis: TCRs in the repertoires were matched against a reference library of SARS-CoV-2-specific TCRs that had been generated with the MIRA antigen-specificity platform. Breadth meant the fraction of unique TCRs that were SARS-CoV-2-associated, whereas depth meant the fraction of total T cells that were SARS-CoV-2-associated. Using the MIRA data, each spike-specific TCR was mapped to the spike region that the TCR reacts to and placed in a CD4 or CD8 class. Log10-transformed breadth and depth values were compared by one-way ANOVA with Sidak's multiple comparisons tests. TCRdb limited this immuneACCESS table to in-frame rearrangements with V and J called. A share of clones is missing; checked studies link under half to unresolved V genes, and the rest is unexplained. For V, J and clone size, that table is used; D and trimming come from the DNA. This sample gives about 150,000 clones in total; approximately 88% of them show up just once. Of the sample, roughly 16% is held by the ten largest clones.

The chain is encoded by TRBV10-3 joined to TRBJ2-7, and possibly TRBD2, on 5 matching bases. This TCR was recovered from an adult in good health. The sample in question was peripheral blood, obtained on day 0 of AZD1222 vaccination. The nucleotide sequence reads TGTGCCATCAGTGTGATCGGACTCGGGTCCTCTGAGCAGTACTTC. The encoded protein is CAISVIGLGSSEQYF.